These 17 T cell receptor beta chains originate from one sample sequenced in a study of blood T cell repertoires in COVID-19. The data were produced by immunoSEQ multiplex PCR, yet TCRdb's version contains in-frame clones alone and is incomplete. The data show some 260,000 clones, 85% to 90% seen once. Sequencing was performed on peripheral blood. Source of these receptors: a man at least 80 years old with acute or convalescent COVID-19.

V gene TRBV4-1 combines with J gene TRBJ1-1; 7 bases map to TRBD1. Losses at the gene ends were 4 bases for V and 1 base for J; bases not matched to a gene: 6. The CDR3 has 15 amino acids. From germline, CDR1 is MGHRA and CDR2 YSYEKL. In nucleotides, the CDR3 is TGCGCCAGCAGCCCTACCGGGACAGCGAACACTGAAGCTTTCTTT. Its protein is CASSPTGTANTEAFF.

The CDR3 protein is CASSSSGTSYNEQFF. DNA of the CDR3: TGTGCCAGCAGCTCCTCCGGGACTAGTTACAATGAGCAGTTCTTC. The chain recombines TRBV7-3 with TRBJ2-1, with 8 positions matching TRBD2. Germline loops: CDR1 SGHTA, CDR2 FQGTGA. J lost 4 bases, V lost 4 bases, and 6 bases had no gene match. CDR3 size: 15 residues.

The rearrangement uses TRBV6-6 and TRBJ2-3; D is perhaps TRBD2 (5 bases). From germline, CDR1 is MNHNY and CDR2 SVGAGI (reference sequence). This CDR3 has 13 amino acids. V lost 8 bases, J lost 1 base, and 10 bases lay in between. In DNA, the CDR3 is TGTGCCAGCGGAGGACTGCGCACAGATACGCAGTATTTT. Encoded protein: CASGGLRTDTQYF.

The CDR3 here is CAKIQTPTGLTDTQYF. In nucleotides, the CDR3 is TGCGCCAAAATTCAAACACCGACAGGGCTCACAGATACGCAGTATTTT. The chain carries TRBV10-1 and TRBJ2-3, with 7 bases matching TRBD1. This CDR3 is built from 16 residues. Germline-derived CDR1 and CDR2 are WNHNN and SYGVQD (reference sequence). Trimming cost V 10 bases and J 2 bases; bases outside gene matches: 15.

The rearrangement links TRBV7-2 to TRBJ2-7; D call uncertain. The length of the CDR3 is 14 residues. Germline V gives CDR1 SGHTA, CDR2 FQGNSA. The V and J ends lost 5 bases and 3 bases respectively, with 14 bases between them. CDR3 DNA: TGTGCCAGCAGCGCCAGGTCATCCGACTACGAGCAGTACTTC. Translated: CASSARSSDYEQYF. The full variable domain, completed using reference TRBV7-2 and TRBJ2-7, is GAGVSQSPSNKVTEKGKDVELRCDPISGHTALYWYRQSLGQGLEFLIYFQGNSAPDKSGLPSDRFSAERTGGSVSTLTIQRTQQEDSAVYLCASSARSSDYEQYFGPGTRLTVT.

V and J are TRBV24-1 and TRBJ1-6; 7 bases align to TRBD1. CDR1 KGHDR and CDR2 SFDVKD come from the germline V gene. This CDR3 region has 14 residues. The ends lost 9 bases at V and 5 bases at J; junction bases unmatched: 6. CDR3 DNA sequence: TGTGCCACCGTCGATACAGGGGATAATTCACCCCTCCACTTT. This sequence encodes CATVDTGDNSPLHF.

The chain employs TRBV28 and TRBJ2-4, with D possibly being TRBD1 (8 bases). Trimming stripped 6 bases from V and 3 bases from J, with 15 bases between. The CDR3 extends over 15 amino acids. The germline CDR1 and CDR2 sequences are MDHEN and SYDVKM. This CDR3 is CASSGQGGGKNIQYF. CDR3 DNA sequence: TGTGCCAGCAGCGGACAGGGAGGGGGCAAAAACATTCAGTACTTC.

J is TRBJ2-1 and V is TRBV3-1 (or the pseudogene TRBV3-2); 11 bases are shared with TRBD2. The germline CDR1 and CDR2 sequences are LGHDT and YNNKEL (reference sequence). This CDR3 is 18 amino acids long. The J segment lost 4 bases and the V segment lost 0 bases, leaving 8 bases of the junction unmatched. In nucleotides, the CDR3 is TGTGCCAGCAGCCAAGATAGGGCTAGCGGGGGGCCTTACAATGAGCAGTTCTTC. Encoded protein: CASSQDRASGGPYNEQFF.

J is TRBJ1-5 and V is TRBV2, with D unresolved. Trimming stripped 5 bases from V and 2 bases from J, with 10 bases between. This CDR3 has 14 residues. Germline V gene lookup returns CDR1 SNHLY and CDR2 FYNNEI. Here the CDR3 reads CASSRPGGNQPQHF. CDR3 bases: TGTGCCAGCAGTCGACCAGGCGGCAATCAGCCCCAGCATTTT.

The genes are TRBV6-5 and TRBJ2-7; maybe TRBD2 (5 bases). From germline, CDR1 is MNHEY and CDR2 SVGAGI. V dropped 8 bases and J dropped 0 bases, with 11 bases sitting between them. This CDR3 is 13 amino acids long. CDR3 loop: CASEDSFSYEQYF. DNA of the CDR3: TGTGCCAGCGAGGACTCCTTCTCCTACGAGCAGTACTTC.

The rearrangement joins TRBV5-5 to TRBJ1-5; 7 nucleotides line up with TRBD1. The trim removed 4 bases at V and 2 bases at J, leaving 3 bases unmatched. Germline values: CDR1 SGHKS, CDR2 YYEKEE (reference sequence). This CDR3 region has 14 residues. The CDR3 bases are TGTGCCAGCAGCCCAGGGGGAGGCAATCAGCCCCAGCATTTT. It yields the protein CASSPGGGNQPQHF. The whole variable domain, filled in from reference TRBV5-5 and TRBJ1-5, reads DAGVTQSPTHLIKTRGQQVTLRCSPISGHKSVSWYQQVLGQGPQFIFQYYEKEERGRGNFPDRFSARQFPNYSSELNVNALLLGDSALYLCASSPGGGNQPQHFGDGTRLSIL.

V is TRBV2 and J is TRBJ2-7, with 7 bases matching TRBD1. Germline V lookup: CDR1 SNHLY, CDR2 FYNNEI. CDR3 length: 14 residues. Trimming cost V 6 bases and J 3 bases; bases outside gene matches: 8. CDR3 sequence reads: CASRESGQNYEQYF. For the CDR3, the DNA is TGTGCCAGCAGGGAGTCGGGACAGAACTACGAGCAGTACTTC.

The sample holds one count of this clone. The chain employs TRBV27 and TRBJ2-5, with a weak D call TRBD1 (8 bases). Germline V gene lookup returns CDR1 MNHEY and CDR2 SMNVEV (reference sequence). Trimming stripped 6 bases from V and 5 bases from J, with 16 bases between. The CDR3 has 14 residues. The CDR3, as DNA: TGTGCCAGCAGGCGAACAGGGGGGGATGAGACCCAGTACTTC. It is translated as CASRRTGGDETQYF.

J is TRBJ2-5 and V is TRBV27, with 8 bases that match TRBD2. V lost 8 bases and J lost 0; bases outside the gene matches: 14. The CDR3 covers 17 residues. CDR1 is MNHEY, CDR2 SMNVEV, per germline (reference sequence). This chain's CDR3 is CASYPGSGARYQETQYF. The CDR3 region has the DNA TGTGCCAGCTATCCGGGTAGCGGGGCCAGGTACCAAGAGACCCAGTACTTC.

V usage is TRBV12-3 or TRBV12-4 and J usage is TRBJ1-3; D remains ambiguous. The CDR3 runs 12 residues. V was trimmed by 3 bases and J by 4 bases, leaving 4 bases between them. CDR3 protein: CASSFSGNTIYF. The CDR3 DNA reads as TGTGCCAGCAGTTTCTCGGGAAACACCATATATTTT.

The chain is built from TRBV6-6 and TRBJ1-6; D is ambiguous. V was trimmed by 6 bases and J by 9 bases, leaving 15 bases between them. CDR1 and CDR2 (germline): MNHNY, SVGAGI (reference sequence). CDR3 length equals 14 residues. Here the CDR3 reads CASRPREAVSPLHF. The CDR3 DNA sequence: TGTGCCAGCAGGCCGAGGGAAGCGGTTTCACCCCTCCACTTT.

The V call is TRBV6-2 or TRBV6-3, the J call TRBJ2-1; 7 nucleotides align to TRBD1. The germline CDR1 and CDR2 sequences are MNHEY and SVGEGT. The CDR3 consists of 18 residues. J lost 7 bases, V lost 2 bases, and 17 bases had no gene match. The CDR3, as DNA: TGTGCCAGCAGTTACGTCGGACAGGTGTACGGTGTAAGGAATGAGCAGTTCTTC. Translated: CASSYVGQVYGVRNEQFF.